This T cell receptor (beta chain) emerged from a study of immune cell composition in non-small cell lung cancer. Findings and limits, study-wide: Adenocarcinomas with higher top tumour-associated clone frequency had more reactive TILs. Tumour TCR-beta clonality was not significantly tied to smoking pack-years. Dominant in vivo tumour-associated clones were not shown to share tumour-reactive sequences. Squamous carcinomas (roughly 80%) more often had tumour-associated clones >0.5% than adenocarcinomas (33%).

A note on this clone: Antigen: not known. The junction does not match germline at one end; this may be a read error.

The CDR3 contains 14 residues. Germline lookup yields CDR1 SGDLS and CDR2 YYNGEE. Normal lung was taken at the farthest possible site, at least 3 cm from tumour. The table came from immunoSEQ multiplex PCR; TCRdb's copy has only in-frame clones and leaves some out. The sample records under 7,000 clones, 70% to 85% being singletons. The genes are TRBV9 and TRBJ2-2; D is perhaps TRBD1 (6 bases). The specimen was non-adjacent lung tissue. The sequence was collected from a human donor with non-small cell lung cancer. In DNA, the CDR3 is TGTGCCAGCAGCCAAACAGGGAACCCCGGGGAGCTGTTTTTT. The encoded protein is CASSQTGNPGELFF. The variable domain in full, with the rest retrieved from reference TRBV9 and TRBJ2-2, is DSGVTQTPKHLITATGQRVTLRCSPRSGDLSVYWYQQSLDQGLQFLIQYYNGEERAKGNILERFSAQQFPDLHSELNLSSLELGDSALYFCASSQTGNPGELFFGEGSRLTVL.